The clone carrying this T cell receptor (beta chain) was observed a handful of times. Its antigen is unknown. The sample is drawn from a study of regulatory T cells in long-lasting Graves disease. This sample's time point: newly diagnosed GD, antithyroid drugs for less than 3 months. Scientists built the TCR library using RNA that was extracted from PBMCs. CDR3 regions were amplified by Arm-PCR using iRepertoire HTBI primers to build TCR beta libraries. MiXCR, run by TCRdb on the multiplex PCR reads, gives a single entry per CDR3 protein. The sample lists some 460,000 distinct CDR3 sequences; about a sixth were seen once. Study-wide results and caveats: Whereas new patients shared 870 or so public clonotypes, persistent patients shared more, at 2,500 to 3,500. There was favoring of TRBV28, TRBJ1-2 and TRBJ2-5 in persistent disease.

V was trimmed by 0 bases and J by 8 bases, leaving 7 bases between them. From germline, CDR1 is ENHRY and CDR2 SYGVKD. This CDR3 has 12 amino acids. These data were likewise used in another study, on T cells in Graves' hyperthyroidism and ophthalmopathy. That source adds: In blood, most of the thyroid clonotypes expanded above 0.001 were also present. Onset of ophthalmopathy came a median roughly 6.4 months after the model predicted it.

Specimen: peripheral blood mononuclear cells (PBMCs), collected at new diagnosis, from a patient treated with antithyroid drugs. This receptor was identified in a man aged 40-55 years with Graves disease. This chain connects TRBV10-3 to TRBJ1-1; D uncertain. The CDR3 region has the DNA TGTGCCATCAGTGAGTCGGGCAGGGAAGCTTTCTTT. It yields the protein CAISESGREAFF.